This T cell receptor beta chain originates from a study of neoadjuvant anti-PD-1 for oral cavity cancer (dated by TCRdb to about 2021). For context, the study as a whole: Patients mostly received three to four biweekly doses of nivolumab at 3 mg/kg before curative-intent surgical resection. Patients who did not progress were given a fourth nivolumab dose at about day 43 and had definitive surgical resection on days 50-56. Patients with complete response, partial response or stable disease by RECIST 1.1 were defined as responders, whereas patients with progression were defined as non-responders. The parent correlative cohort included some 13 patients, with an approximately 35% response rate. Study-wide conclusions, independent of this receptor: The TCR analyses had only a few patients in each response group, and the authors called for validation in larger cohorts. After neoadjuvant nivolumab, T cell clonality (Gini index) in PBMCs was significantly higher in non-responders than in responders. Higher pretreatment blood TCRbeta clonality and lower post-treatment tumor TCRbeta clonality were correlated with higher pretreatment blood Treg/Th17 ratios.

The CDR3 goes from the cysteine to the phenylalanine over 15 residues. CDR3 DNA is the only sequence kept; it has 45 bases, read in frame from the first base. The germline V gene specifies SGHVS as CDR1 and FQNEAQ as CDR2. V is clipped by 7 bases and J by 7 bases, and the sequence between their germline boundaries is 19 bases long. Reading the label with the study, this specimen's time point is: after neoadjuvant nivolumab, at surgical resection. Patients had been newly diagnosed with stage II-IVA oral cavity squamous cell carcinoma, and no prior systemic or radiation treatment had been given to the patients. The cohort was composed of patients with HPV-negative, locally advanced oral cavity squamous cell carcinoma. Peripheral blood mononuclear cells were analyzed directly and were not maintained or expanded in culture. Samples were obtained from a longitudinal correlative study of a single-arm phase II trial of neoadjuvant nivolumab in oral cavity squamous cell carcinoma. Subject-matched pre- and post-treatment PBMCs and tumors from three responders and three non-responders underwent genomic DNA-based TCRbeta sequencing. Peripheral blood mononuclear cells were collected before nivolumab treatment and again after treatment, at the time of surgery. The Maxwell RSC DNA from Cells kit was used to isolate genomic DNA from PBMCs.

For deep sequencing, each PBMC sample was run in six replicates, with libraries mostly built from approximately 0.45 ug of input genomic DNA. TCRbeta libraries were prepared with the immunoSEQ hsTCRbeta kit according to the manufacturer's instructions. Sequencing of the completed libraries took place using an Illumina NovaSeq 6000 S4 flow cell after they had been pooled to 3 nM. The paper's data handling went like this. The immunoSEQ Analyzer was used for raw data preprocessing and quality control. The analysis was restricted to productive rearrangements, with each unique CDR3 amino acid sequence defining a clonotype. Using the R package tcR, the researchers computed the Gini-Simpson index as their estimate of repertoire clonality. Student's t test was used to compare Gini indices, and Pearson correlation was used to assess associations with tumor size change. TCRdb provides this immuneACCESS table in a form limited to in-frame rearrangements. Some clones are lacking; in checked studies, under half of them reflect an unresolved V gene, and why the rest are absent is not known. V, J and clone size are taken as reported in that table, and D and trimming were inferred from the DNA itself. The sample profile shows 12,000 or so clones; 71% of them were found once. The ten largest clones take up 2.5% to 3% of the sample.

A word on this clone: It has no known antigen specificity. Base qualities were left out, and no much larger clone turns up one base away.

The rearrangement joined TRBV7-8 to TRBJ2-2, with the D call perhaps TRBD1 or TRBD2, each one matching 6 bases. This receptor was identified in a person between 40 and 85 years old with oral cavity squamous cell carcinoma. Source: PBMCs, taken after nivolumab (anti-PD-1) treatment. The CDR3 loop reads CASIEGGHTVGELFF. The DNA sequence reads TGTGCCAGCATTGAGGGGGGACACACGGTCGGGGAGCTGTTTTTT.